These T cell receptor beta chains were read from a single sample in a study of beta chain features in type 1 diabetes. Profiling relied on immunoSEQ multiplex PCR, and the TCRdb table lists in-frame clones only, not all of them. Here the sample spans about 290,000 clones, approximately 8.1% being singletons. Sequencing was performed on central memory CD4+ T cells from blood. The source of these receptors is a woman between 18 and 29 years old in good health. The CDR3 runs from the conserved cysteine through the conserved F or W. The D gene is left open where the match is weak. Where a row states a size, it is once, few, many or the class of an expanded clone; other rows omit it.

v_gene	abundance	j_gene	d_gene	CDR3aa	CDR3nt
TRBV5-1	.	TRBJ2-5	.	CASSRSGRGETQYF	TGCGCCAGCAGCAGGTCGGGCAGGGGAGAGACCCAGTACTTC
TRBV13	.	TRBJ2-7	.	CASSLRSGTYEQYF	TGTGCCAGCAGCTTAAGATCCGGAACCTACGAGCAGTACTTC
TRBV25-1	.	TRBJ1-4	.	CASSDNGVSNEKLFF	TGTGCCAGCAGTGACAACGGGGTCAGCAATGAAAAACTGTTTTTT
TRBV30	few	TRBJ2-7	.	CAWGGGGYEQYF	TGTGCCTGGGGTGGTGGGGGATACGAGCAGTACTTC
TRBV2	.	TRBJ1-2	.	CASSGTEYGYTF	TGTGCCAGCAGTGGGACAGAATATGGCTACACCTTC
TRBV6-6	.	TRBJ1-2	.	CASSYSIGYTF	TGTGCCAGCAGTTACTCGATTGGCTACACCTTC
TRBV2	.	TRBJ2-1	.	CASQSSSYNEQFF	TGTGCCAGCCAGTCTAGCTCCTACAATGAGCAGTTCTTC
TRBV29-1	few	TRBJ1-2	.	CSAVDNYGYTF	TGCAGCGCGGTAGATAACTATGGCTACACCTTC
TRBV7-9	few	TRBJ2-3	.	CASSSEVGSSTDTQYF	TGTGCCAGCAGCTCCGAGGTGGGATCTAGCACAGATACGCAGTATTTT
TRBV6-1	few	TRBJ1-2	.	CASSESAGRGDDGYTF	TGTGCCAGCAGTGAATCGGCAGGGCGGGGAGATGATGGCTACACCTTC
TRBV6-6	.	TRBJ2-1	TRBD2	CASTGTSGRVEQFF	TGTGCCAGCACCGGGACTAGCGGGCGGGTTGAGCAGTTCTTC
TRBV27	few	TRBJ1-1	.	CASSRRGLTEAFF	TGTGCCAGCAGTCGACGGGGCCTCACTGAAGCTTTCTTT
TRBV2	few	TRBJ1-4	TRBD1	CASRTTGAPEEKLFF	TGTGCCAGCAGAACCACAGGGGCACCGGAAGAAAAACTGTTTTTT
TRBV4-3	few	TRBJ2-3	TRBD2	CASSQEASGYTDTQYF	TGCGCCAGCAGCCAAGAAGCTAGCGGCTACACAGATACGCAGTATTTT
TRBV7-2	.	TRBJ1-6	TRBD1	CASSLETGHSPLHF	TGTGCCAGCAGCTTAGAGACAGGGCATTCACCCCTCCACTTT
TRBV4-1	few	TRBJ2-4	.	CASSAGTAKNIQYF	TGCGCCAGCAGCGCAGGGACGGCCAAAAACATTCAGTACTTC
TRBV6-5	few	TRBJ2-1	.	CASSYEGPYNEQFF	TGTGCCAGCAGTTACGAGGGTCCGTACAATGAGCAGTTCTTC
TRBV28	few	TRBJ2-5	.	CASLRGYQETQYF	TGTGCCAGCCTTCGGGGATACCAAGAGACCCAGTACTTC
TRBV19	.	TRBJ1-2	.	CASISGVSLGYTF	TGTGCCAGTATCAGTGGAGTATCGTTGGGCTACACCTTC
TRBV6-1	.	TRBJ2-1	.	CASSEASILYNEQFF	TGTGCCAGCAGTGAAGCGTCAATTTTATACAATGAGCAGTTCTTC
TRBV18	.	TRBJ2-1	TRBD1	CASSRDRGQNEQFF	TGTGCCAGCTCACGGGACAGGGGACAAAATGAGCAGTTCTTC
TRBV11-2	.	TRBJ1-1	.	CASSIISGGTEAFF	TGTGCCAGCAGCATTATTTCGGGTGGTACTGAAGCTTTCTTT
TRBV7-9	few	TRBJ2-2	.	CASTSLTGPNTGELFF	TGTGCCAGCACATCCTTAACAGGGCCGAACACCGGGGAGCTGTTTTTT
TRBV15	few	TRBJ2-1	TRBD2	CATSRGLGTSGRDYSSYNEQFF	TGTGCCACCAGCAGGGGCTTGGGTACTAGCGGGAGGGACTACTCCTCCTACAATGAGCAGTTCTTC
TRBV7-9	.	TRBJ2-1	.	CASSPIRGEQFF	TGTGCCAGCAGCCCCATCCGCGGTGAGCAGTTCTTC
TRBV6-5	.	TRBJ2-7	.	CASSRISGEQYF	TGTGCCAGCAGCCGAATATCAGGCGAGCAGTACTTC
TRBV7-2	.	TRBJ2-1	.	CASSLDMGLYNEQFF	TGTGCCAGCAGCTTAGATATGGGCCTATACAATGAGCAGTTCTTC
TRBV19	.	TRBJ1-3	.	CASSPRTLGSSGNTIYF	TGTGCCAGTAGTCCGCGGACACTCGGCTCCTCTGGAAACACCATATATTTT
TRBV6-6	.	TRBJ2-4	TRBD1	CASSQGATTKNIQYF	TGTGCCAGTTCCCAGGGGGCTACGACCAAAAACATTCAGTACTTC
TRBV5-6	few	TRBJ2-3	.	CASSLIFLLAHTQYF	TGTGCCAGCAGCTTGATATTCCTCCTAGCCCATACGCAGTATTTT
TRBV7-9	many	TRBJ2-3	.	CASSVGLHQGTQYF	TGTGCCAGCAGCGTGGGATTACACCAGGGTACGCAGTATTTT
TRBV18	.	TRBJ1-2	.	CASSPSVLQSYGYTF	TGTGCCAGCTCACCAAGTGTGTTACAGTCCTATGGCTACACCTTC
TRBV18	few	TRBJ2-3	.	CASSPGTTGTSTDTQYF	TGTGCCAGCTCCCCGGGAACGACGGGTACTAGCACAGATACGCAGTATTTT
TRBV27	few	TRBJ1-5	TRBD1	CASSLTGMGGRPQHF	TGTGCCAGCAGTCTGACAGGGATGGGGGGCCGGCCCCAGCATTTT
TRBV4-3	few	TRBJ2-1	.	CASSLTRTRHEQFF	TGCGCCAGCAGCCTGACCAGGACAAGGCATGAGCAGTTCTTC
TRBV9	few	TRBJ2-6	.	CASSVVDSGANVLTF	TGTGCCAGCAGCGTAGTTGACTCTGGGGCCAACGTCCTGACTTTC
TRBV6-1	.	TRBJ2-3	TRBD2	CASSGSFGDTQYF	TGTGCCAGTAGCGGGAGCTTCGGAGATACGCAGTATTTT
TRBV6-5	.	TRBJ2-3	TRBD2	CASSPTSGGLQGQYF	TGTGCCAGCAGCCCGACTAGCGGGGGCCTCCAAGGGCAGTATTTT
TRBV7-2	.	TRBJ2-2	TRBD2	CASSRGGANTGELFF	TGTGCCAGCAGCCGCGGGGGGGCGAACACCGGGGAGCTGTTTTTT
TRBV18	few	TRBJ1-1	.	CASSPSQNTEAFF	TGTGCCAGCTCACCAAGCCAGAACACTGAAGCTTTCTTT
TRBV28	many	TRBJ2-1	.	CASSSGTLFF	TGTGCCAGCAGCTCCGGTACCTTGTTCTTC
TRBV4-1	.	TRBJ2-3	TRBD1	CASSQAGTASTDTQYF	TGCGCCAGCAGCCAAGCCGGGACAGCTAGCACAGATACGCAGTATTTT
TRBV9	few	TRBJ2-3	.	CASSRTPGGGSGTDTQYF	TGTGCCAGCAGCCGGACCCCCGGTGGGGGTAGTGGGACAGATACGCAGTATTTT